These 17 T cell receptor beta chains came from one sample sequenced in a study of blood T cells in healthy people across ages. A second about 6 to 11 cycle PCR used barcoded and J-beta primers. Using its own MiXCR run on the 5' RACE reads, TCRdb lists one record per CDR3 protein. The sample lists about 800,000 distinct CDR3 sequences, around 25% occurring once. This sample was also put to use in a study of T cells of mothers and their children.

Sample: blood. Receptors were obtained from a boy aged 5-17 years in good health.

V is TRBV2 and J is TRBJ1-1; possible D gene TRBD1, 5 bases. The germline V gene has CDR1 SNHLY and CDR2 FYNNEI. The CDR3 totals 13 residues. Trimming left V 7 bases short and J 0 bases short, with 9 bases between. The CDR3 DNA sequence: TGTGCCAGCACTAAGGACATGAACACTGAAGCTTTCTTT. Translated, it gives CASTKDMNTEAFF.

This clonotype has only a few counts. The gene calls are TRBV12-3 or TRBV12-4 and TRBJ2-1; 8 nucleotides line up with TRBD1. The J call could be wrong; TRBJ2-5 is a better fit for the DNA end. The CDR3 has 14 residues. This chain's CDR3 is CASSDRGSVETQYF. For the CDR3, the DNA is TGTGCCAGCAGCGACAGGGGTTCTGTCGAGACCCAGTACTTC.

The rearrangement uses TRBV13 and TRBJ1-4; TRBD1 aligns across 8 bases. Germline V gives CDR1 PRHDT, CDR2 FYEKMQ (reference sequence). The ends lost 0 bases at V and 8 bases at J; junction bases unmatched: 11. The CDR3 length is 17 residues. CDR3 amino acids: CASSLGAGGTGEEKLFF. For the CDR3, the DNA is TGTGCCAGCAGCTTAGGAGCAGGGGGCACGGGTGAGGAAAAACTGTTTTTT.

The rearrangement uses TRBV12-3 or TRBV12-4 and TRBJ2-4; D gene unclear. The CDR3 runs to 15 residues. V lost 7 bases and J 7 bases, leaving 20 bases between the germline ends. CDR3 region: CASNPGKGSVNIQYF. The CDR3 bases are TGTGCCAGCAACCCTGGGAAGGGCTCGGTGAACATTCAGTACTTC.

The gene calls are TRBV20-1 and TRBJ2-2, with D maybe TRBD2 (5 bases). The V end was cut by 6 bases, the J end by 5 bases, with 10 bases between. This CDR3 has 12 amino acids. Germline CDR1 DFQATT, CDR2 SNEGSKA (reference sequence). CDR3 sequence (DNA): TGCAGTGCCCCGGGAATGACCGGGGAGCTGTTTTTT. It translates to CSAPGMTGELFF.

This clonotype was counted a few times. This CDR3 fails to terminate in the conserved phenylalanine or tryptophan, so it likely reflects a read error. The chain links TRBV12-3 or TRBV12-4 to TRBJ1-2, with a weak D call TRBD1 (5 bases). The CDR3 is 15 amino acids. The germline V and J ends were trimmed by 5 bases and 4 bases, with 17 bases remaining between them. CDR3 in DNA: TGTGCCAGCAGTCTATGGGGAGGAGGGGCCTATGGCTACACCCTC. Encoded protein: CASSLWGGGAYGYTL.

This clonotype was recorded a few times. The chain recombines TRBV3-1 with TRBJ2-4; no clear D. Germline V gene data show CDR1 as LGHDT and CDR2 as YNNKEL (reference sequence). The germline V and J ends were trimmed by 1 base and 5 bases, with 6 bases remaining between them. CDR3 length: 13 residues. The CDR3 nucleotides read TGTGCCAGCAGCCAAGGATCCCAAAACATTCAGTACTTC. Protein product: CASSQGSQNIQYF.

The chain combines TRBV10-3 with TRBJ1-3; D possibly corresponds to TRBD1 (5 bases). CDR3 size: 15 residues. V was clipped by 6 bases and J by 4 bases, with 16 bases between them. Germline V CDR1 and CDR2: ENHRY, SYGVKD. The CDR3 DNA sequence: TGTGCCATCAGCACCCGGGACCTGTGGGGAAACACCATATATTTT. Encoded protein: CAISTRDLWGNTIYF.

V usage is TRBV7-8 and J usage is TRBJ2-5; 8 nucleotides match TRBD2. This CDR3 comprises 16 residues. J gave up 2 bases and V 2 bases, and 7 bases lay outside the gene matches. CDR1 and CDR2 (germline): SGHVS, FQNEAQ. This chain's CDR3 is CASSLIAGGPQETQYF. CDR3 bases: TGTGCCAGCAGCTTAATTGCGGGAGGACCACAAGAGACCCAGTACTTC.

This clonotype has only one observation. CDR3 nucleotide sequence: TGCAGTGCTAGAGATGTGAGCGTTGAGGACTACGAGCAGTACTTC. As protein: CSARDVSVEDYEQYF. The chain uses TRBV20-1 and TRBJ2-5; no reliable D call. The end of the DNA is better explained by TRBJ2-7, so the J call may be wrong. The germline gives CDR1 DFQATT, CDR2 SNEGSKA (reference sequence). CDR3 length: 15 residues.

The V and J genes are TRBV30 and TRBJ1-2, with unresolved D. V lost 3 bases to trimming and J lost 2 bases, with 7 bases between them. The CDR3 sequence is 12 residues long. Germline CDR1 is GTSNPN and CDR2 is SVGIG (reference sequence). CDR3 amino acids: CAWRKENYGYTF. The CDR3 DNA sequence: TGTGCCTGGAGGAAGGAAAACTATGGCTACACCTTC.

The CDR3 DNA follows: TGTGCCAGCAGTTTACTCCACACGAGCATTCAGTACTTC. Its translation is CASSLLHTSIQYF. This chain connects TRBV28 to TRBJ2-4; D call uncertain. The CDR3 is 13 amino acids. Germline loops: CDR1 MDHEN, CDR2 SYDVKM. Deletions cut 2 bases from V and 9 bases from J, with 11 bases between. The full variable domain, in which reference TRBV28 and TRBJ2-4 provide the parts outside the CDR3, is DVKVTQSSRYLVKRTGEKVFLECVQDMDHENMFWYRQDPGLGLRLIYFSYDVKMKEKGDIPEGYSVSREKKERFSLILESASTNQTSMYLCASSLLHTSIQYFGAGTRLSVL.

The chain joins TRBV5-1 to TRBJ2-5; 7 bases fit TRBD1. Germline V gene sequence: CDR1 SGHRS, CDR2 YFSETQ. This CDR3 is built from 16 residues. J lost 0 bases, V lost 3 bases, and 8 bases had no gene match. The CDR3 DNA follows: TGCGCCAGCAGCTCCGGGACAGAACCTTACCAAGAGACCCAGTACTTC. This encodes CASSSGTEPYQETQYF.

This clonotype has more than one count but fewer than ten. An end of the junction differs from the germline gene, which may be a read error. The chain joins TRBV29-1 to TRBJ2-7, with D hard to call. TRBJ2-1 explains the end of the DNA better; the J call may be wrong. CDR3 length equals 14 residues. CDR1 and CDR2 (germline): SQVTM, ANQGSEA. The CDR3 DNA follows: TGCAGCGTTGTTCTCCTTTCGGTCTACAATGGGCAGTTCTTC. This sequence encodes CSVVLLSVYNGQFF.

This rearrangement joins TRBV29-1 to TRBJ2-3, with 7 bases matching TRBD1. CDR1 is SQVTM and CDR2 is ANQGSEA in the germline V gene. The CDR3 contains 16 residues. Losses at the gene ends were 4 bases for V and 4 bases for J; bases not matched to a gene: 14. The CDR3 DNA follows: TGCAGCGTTGGGGGGCTCGAGGGGGCGTTCGCAGATACGCAGTATTTT. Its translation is CSVGGLEGAFADTQYF.

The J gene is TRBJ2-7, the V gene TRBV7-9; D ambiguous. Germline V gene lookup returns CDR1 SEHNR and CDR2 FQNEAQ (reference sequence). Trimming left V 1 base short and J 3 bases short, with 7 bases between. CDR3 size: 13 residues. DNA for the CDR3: TGTGCCAGCAGCTTAGAGGTCTTCTACGAGCAGTACTTC. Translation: CASSLEVFYEQYF.

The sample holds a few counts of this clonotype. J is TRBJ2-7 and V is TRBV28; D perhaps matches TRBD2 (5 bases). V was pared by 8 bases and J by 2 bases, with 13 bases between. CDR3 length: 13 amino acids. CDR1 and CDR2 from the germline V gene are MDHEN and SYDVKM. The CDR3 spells CASLRAETYEQYF. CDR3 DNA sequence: TGTGCCAGCTTGAGAGCGGAGACCTACGAGCAGTACTTC.